A single sample gave rise to the 5 T cell receptor beta chains below, sequenced in a study of blood T cell repertoires in COVID-19. Using immunoSEQ multiplex PCR, the repertoire was profiled, and TCRdb retains in-frame clones only, with some absent. Among 100,000 to 150,000 clones listed, around 86% were seen once. Material: peripheral blood. These receptors came from a man aged 35-49 years with active or convalescent COVID-19.

The V gene is TRBV3-1 (or the pseudogene TRBV3-2), the J gene TRBJ1-3; D might be TRBD1 (6 bases). The CDR3 consists of 14 residues. The V and J ends lost 4 bases and 0 bases respectively, with 7 bases between them. In germline, CDR1 is LGHDT, CDR2 YNNKEL (reference sequence). For the CDR3, the DNA is TGTGCCAGCAGCCCGACAGGCTCTGGAAACACCATATATTTT. Amino acids: CASSPTGSGNTIYF.

This clone was detected once. V usage is TRBV10-3 and J usage is TRBJ2-7, with 12 positions matching TRBD1. J gave up 6 bases and V 6 bases, and 6 bases lay outside the gene matches. Germline CDR1 is ENHRY and CDR2 is SYGVKD. The CDR3 runs to 14 residues. For the CDR3, the DNA is TGTGCCATCAGCGCCGGGACAGGGGGCGGCGAGCAGTACTTC. Encoded protein: CAISAGTGGGEQYF.

This clone was observed once. This rearrangement joins TRBV21-1 to TRBJ1-5; the table's D call, TRBD1, has no DNA check behind it. TRBV21-1 is assigned pseudogene status. CDR3 length equals 15 residues. The CDR3 here is CASSNVRQEEQPQHF. The DNA of the CDR3 is TGTGCCAGCAGCAATGTCAGACAGGAGGAGCAGCCCCAGCATTTT.

The chain links TRBV14 to TRBJ2-7; 7 bases align to TRBD1. The V segment lost 4 bases and the J segment 3 bases; nucleotides outside the gene matches: 6. The CDR3 extends over 14 amino acids. Per germline, CDR1 SGHDN and CDR2 FVKESK. CDR3 nucleotides: TGTGCCAGCAGCCCCGGGGACAGAGACTACGAGCAGTACTTC. Translating gives CASSPGDRDYEQYF.

The chain couples TRBV3-1 (or the pseudogene TRBV3-2) to TRBJ2-7; a possible D gene is TRBD2 (5 bases). Trimming stripped 6 bases from V and 4 bases from J, with 10 bases between. The CDR3 has 12 amino acids. Per germline, CDR1 LGHDT and CDR2 YNNKEL (reference sequence). The chain's CDR3 is CASRAPGYEQYF. DNA of the CDR3: TGTGCCAGCAGGGCCCCGGGGTACGAGCAGTACTTC.